This T cell receptor (beta chain) is drawn from a study of blood T cell repertoires in COVID-19. Turning to the study itself: Spain, Italy and the United States supplied samples that represented acute and convalescent COVID-19.

Trimming removed 0 bases from V and 3 bases from J, with 16 bases in between. The CDR3 runs to 17 residues. The germline V gene encodes CDR1 SGHRS and CDR2 YFSETQ. Only in-frame clones appear in the TCRdb table, and some are missing; sequencing was by immunoSEQ multiplex PCR. Of about 410,000 clones listed, 70% to 90% are singletons. This clone came up a few times. This sequence joins TRBV5-1 and TRBJ2-1; no definite D call. The source of this sequence is a woman between 25 and 40 years old with active or convalescent COVID-19. Sample: peripheral blood. The DNA of the CDR3 is TGCGCCAGCAGCTTGGGGCAGAGCGTTCGAAACTACAATGAGCAGTTCTTC. It yields the protein CASSLGQSVRNYNEQFF.